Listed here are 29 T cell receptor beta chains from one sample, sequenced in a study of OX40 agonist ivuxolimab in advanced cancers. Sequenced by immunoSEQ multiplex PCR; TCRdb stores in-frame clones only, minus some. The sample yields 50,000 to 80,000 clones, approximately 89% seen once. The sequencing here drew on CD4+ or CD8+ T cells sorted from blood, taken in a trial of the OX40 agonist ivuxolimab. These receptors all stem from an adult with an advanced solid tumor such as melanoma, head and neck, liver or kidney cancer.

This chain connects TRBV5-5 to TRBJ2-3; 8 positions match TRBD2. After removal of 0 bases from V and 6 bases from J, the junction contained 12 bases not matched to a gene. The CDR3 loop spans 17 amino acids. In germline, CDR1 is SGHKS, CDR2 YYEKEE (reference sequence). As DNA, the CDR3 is TGTGCCAGCAGCTTGGCCGTCTTTAGCGGGAACATTGATACGCAGTATTTT. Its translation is CASSLAVFSGNIDTQYF.

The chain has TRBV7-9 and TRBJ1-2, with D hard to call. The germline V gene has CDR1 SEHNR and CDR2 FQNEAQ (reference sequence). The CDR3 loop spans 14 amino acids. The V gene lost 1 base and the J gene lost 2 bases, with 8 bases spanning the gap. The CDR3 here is CASSLDPGNYGYTF. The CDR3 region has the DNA TGTGCCAGCAGCTTAGATCCGGGGAACTATGGCTACACCTTC.

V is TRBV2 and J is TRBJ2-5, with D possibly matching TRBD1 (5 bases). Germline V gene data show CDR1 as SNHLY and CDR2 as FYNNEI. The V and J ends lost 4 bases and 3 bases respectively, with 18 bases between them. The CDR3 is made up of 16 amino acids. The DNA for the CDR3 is TGTGCCAGCAGTGTTCAAGGTCTGGGCAGGGAAGAGACCCAGTACTTC. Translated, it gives CASSVQGLGREETQYF.

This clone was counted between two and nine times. The DNA of the CDR3 is TGCAGCGTCGCGATGAACACTGAAGCTTTCTTT. Its protein is CSVAMNTEAFF. The rearrangement joins TRBV29-1 to TRBJ1-1, with D hard to call. Looked up from germline, CDR1 is SQVTM and CDR2 is ANQGSEA. Trimming removed 6 bases from V and 0 bases from J, with 5 bases in between. This CDR3 is built from 11 residues.

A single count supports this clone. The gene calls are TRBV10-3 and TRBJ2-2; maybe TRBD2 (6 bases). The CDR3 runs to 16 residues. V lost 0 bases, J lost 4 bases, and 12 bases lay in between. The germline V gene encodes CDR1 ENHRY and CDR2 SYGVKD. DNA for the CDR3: TGTGCCATCAGTGAGTCGACTCTCGGGGGCACCGGGGAGCTGTTTTTT. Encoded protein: CAISESTLGGTGELFF.

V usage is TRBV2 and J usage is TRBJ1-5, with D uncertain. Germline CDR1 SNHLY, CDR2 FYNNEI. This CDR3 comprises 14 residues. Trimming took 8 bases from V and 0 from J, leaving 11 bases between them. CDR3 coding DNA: TGTGCCAGCGGAGGAGCAGATAGCAATCAGCCCCAGCATTTT. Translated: CASGGADSNQPQHF.

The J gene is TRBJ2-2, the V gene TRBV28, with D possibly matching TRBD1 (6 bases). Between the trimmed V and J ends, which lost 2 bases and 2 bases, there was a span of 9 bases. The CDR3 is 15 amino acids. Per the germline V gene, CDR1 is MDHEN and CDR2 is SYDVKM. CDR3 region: CASSLGGQNTGELFF. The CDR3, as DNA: TGTGCCAGCAGTTTAGGGGGACAAAACACCGGGGAGCTGTTTTTT.

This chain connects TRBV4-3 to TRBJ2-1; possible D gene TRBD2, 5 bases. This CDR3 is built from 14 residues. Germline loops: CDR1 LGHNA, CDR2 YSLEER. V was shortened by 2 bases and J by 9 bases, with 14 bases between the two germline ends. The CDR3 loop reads CASSQTGWAGEQFF. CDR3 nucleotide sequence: TGCGCCAGCAGCCAAACGGGATGGGCGGGTGAGCAGTTCTTC.

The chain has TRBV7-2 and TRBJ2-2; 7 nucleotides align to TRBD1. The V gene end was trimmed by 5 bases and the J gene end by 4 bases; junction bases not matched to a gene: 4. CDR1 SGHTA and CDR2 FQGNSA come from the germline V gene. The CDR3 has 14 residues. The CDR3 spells CASSLQGSTGELFF. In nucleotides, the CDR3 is TGTGCCAGCAGCCTACAGGGGAGCACCGGGGAGCTGTTTTTT.

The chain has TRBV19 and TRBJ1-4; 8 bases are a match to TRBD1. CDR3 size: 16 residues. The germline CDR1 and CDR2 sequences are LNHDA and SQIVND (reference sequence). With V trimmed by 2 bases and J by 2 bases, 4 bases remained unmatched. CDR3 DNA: TGTGCCAGTAGTATACTAACAGGGGGGACTAATGAAAAACTGTTTTTT. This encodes CASSILTGGTNEKLFF.

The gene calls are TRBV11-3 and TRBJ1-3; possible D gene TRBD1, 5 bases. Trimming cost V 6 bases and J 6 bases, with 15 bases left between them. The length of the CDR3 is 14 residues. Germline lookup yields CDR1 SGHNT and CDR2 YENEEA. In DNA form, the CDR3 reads TGTGCCAGCAGTTGGACACGGTATGAAAACACCATATATTTT. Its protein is CASSWTRYENTIYF.

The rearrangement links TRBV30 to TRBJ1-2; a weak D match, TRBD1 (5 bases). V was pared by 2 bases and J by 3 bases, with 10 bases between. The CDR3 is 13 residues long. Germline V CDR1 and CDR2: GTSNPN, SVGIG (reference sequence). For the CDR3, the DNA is TGTGCCTGGAGTATTCAGGGTGACTATGGCTACACCTTC. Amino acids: CAWSIQGDYGYTF.

CDR3 sequence reads: CASSLYPGENTEAFF. The CDR3, as DNA: TGCGCCAGCAGCTTGTACCCGGGGGAGAACACTGAAGCTTTCTTT. The gene calls are TRBV5-1 and TRBJ1-1, with D perhaps TRBD1 (5 bases). The germline V gene has CDR1 SGHRS and CDR2 YFSETQ. Trimming pared 1 base from V and 1 base from J, leaving 11 bases between. The CDR3 sequence is 15 residues long. The full variable domain, its missing parts supplied by reference TRBV5-1 and TRBJ1-1, is KAGVTQTPRYLIKTRGQQVTLSCSPISGHRSVSWYQQTPGQGLQFLFEYFSETQRNKGNFPGRFSGRQFSNSRSEMNVSTLELGDSALYLCASSLYPGENTEAFFGQGTRLTVV.

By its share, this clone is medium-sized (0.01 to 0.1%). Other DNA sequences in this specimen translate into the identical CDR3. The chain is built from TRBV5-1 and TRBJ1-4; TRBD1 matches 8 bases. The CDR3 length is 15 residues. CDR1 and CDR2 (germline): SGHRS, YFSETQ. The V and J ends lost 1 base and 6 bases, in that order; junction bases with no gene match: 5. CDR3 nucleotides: TGCGCCAGCAGCTTGACTGGACAGGGCCATGAAAAACTGTTTTTT. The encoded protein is CASSLTGQGHEKLFF.

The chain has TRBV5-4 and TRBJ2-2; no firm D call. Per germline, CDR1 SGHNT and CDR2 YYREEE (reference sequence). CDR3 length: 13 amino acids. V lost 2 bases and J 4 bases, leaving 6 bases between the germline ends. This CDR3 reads CASSFYSTGELFF. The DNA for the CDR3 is TGTGCCAGCAGCTTCTATAGCACCGGGGAGCTGTTTTTT.

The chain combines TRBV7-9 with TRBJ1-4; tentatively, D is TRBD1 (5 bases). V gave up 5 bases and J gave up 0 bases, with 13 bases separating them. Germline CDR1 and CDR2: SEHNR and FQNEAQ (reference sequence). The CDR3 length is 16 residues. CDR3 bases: TGTGCCAGCAGCGCCTGGGACCCTGCAACTAATGAAAAACTGTTTTTT. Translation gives CASSAWDPATNEKLFF.

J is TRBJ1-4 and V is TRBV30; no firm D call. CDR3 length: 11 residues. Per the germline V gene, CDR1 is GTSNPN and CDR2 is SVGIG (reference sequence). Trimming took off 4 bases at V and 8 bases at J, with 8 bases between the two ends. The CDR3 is CAWMLGEKLFF. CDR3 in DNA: TGTGCCTGGATGTTAGGCGAAAAACTGTTTTTT.

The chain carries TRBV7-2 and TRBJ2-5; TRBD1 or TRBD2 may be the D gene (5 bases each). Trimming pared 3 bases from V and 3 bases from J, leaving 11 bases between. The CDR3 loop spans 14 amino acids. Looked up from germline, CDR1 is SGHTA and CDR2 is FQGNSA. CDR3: CASSFQGTEETQYF. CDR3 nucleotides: TGTGCCAGCAGCTTCCAAGGGACGGAAGAGACCCAGTACTTC.

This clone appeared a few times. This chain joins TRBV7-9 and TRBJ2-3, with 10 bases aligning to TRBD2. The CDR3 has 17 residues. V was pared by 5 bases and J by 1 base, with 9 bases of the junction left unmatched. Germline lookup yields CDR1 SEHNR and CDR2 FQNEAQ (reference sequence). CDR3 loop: CASSPTRLAGGTDTQYF. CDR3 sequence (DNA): TGTGCCAGCAGCCCGACCCGCCTAGCGGGAGGCACAGATACGCAGTATTTT.

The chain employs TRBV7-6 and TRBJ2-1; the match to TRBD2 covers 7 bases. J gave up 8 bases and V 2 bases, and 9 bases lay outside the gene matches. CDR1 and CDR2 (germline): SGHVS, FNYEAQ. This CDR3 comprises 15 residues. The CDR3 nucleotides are TGTGCCAGCAGCTTAAGCGGGAACCCCCCCGATGAGCAGTTCTTC. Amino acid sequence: CASSLSGNPPDEQFF.

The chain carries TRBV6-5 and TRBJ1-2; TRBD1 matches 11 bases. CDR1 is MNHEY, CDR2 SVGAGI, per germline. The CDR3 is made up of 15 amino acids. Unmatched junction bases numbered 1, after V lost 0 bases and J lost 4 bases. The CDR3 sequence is CASSYSGTGGYGYTF. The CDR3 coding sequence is TGTGCCAGCAGTTACTCGGGGACAGGGGGCTATGGCTACACCTTC.

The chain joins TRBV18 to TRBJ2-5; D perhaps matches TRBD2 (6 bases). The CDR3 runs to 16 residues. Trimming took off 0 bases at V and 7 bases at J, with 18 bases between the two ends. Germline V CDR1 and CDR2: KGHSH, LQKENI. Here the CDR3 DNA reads TGTGCCAGCTCACCACCTCGGGAGAGCCGCATGCGGACCCAGTACTTC. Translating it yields CASSPPRESRMRTQYF.

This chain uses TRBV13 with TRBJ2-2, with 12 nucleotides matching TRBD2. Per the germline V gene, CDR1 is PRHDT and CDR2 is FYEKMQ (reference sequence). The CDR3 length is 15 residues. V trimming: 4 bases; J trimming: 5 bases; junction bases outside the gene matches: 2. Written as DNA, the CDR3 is TGTGCCAGCAGCTGGGGGACTAGCGGGACCGGGGAGCTGTTTTTT. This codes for CASSWGTSGTGELFF.

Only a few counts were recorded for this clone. The CDR3: CASSIASGRAVDTQYF. The CDR3 DNA reads TGTGCCAGTAGTATAGCGAGCGGGAGGGCCGTAGATACGCAGTATTTT. V usage is TRBV19 and J usage is TRBJ2-3; 10 nucleotides match TRBD2. The CDR3 has 16 residues. The junction had 6 bases not matched to a gene; V was cut back by 1 base and J by 5 bases. Germline CDR1 is LNHDA and CDR2 is SQIVND (reference sequence).

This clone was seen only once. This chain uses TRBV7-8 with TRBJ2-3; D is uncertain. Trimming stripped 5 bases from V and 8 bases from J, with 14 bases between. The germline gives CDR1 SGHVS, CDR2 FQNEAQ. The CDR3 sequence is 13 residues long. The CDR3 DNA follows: TGTGCCAGCAGCCCAGATCGAATGGGTACGCAGTATTTT. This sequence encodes CASSPDRMGTQYF.

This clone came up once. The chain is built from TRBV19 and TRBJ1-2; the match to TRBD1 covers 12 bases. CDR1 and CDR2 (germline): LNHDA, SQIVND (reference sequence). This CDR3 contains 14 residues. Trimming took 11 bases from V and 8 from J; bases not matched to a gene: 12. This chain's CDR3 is CASNPGQGAGGYTF. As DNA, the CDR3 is TGTGCCTCTAACCCGGGACAGGGGGCCGGCGGCTACACCTTC.

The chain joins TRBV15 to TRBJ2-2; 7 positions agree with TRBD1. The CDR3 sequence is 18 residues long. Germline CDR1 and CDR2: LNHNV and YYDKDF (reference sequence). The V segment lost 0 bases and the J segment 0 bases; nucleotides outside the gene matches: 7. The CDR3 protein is CATSRDLPGTANTGELFF. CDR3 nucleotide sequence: TGTGCCACCAGCAGAGATCTCCCCGGGACAGCGAACACCGGGGAGCTGTTTTTT.

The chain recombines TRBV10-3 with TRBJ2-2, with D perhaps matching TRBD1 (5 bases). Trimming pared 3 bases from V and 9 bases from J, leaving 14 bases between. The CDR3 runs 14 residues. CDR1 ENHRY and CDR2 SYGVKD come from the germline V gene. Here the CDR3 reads CAISDQQDRRELFF. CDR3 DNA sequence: TGTGCCATCAGTGACCAACAGGATCGGAGGGAGCTGTTTTTT.

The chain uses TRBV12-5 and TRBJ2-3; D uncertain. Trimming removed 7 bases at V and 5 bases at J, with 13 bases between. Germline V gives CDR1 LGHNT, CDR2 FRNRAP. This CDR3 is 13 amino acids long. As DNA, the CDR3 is TGTGCTAGTGCCCCGACCGACCTAGATACGCAGTATTTT. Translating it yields CASAPTDLDTQYF.